This T cell receptor (beta chain) originates from a study of blood T cell repertoires in COVID-19. Only in-frame clones appear in the TCRdb table, and some are missing; sequencing was by immunoSEQ multiplex PCR. Of some 150,000 clones listed, roughly 86% are singletons. This clone was counted only a few times. This sequence was found in a woman aged 55-75 years with acute or convalescent COVID-19. The specimen was peripheral blood.

The CDR3 nucleotides read TGTGCCAGCAGCCCTGACTCACCCCCCAATCAGCCCCAGCATTTT. Translation gives CASSPDSPPNQPQHF. This chain uses TRBV7-9 with TRBJ1-5; no reliable D call. The ends were cut back, 5 bases at V and 3 bases at J, with 14 bases in the middle. This CDR3 is built from 15 residues. Germline assignment: CDR1 SEHNR and CDR2 FQNEAQ (reference sequence).